Listed below are T cell receptor beta chains from one sample, sequenced in a study of cytomegalovirus exposure and HLA in healthy donors. Produced via immunoSEQ multiplex PCR; TCRdb's table is partial and in-frame only. The sample yields 100,000 to 130,000 clones, 77% seen once. Sequencing was carried out using PBMCs. The receptors here all came from a male donor in good health and CMV-seronegative. Both conserved end residues are part of each CDR3.

v_call,cdr3_length,j_call,cdr3_aa
TRBV19,13,TRBJ1-1,CASRTGVVTEAFF
TRBV27,12,TRBJ2-1,CASSLNRNEQFF
TRBV4-1,15,TRBJ2-5,CASSRIAGGGETQYF
TRBV5-6,13,TRBJ2-4,CASSLFGRAVSHF
TRBV4-1,16,TRBJ1-2,CASSHPIGKGANGYTF
TRBV5-1,16,TRBJ2-1,CASASLGREGYNEQFF
TRBV5-6,12,TRBJ1-1,CASSLYRTEAFF
TRBV7-3,16,TRBJ2-7,CASSFSRTSGSYEQYF
TRBV28,13,TRBJ2-7,CASRFDRVGEQYF
TRBV4-1,16,TRBJ2-5,CASSQEPVGVEETQYF
TRBV27,14,TRBJ2-7,CASSFGQGAAEQYF
TRBV19,11,TRBJ2-1,CGSTSRDEQFF
TRBV7-6,15,TRBJ2-3,CASSSSGRETDTQYF
TRBV5-1,13,TRBJ2-3,CASSSWGADTQYF
TRBV7-2,15,TRBJ2-7,CASSARPRRVWEQYF
TRBV21-1,18,TRBJ1-5,CASSKDDSKDDSNQPQHF
TRBV9,16,TRBJ2-3,CASSVGRDLYTDTQYF
TRBV6-5,11,TRBJ2-7,CASSAGLAEYF
TRBV7-2,14,TRBJ2-7,CASSEGQGGYEQYF
TRBV28,19,TRBJ2-3,CASSSPAGGSAGGTDTQYF
TRBV9,15,TRBJ2-5,CASSTSLAGVETQYF
TRBV27,13,TRBJ2-7,CASSFGQAYEQYF
TRBV9,16,TRBJ2-3,CASSAGGLANTDTQYF
TRBV2,14,TRBJ2-2,CASSVRGVTGELFF
TRBV29-1,12,TRBJ1-1,CSVRQMNTEAFF
TRBV2,15,TRBJ2-2,CASSELAQSTGELFF
TRBV9,16,TRBJ2-2,CASSSHSGIGTGELFF
TRBV6-1,15,TRBJ1-2,CASSFTGQPNYGYTF
TRBV7-3,15,TRBJ2-6,CASSLVRSGANVLTF
TRBV5-1,11,TRBJ2-3,CASSAGTSSYF
TRBV30,15,TRBJ1-3,CAWSETGGAGNTIYF
TRBV21-1,15,TRBJ2-7,CASSKEGQDVYEQYF
TRBV5-8,15,TRBJ2-1,CASSAQRQDGDEQFF
TRBV14,13,TRBJ2-3,CASSPYVADTQYF
TRBV7-9,14,TRBJ1-2,CASSPNQGASGYTF
TRBV10-3,20,TRBJ2-5,CAISPGRGLAGGPGQETQYF
TRBV27,15,TRBJ1-2,CASSLRGGTFYGYTF
TRBV7-9,15,TRBJ2-7,CASSFTGTRLAEQYF
TRBV5-6,15,TRBJ2-2,CASSAGTGGPGELFF
TRBV4-1,16,TRBJ2-7,CASSQVIGRGGREQYF
TRBV27,18,TRBJ1-4,CASSLYMVGTATNEKLFF
TRBV10-3,15,TRBJ2-7,CAISEDRQSSYEQYF
TRBV7-9,13,TRBJ1-5,CASSFTGDQPQHF
TRBV6-1,14,TRBJ1-5,CASSEQGWDQPQHF
TRBV4-1,15,TRBJ1-5,CASSQGGGRGQPQHF
TRBV9,17,TRBJ2-2,CASSLGVLHANTGELFF
TRBV5-4,15,TRBJ2-1,CASSPRSGGFNEQFF
TRBV5-5,13,TRBJ1-6,CASSLGPNSPLHF
TRBV7-6,15,TRBJ2-3,CASSLFFSGRDTQYF
TRBV5-6,15,TRBJ1-1,CASSRRDRVRTEAFF
TRBV6-5,15,-,CASSYASSGIYEQYF
TRBV2,15,TRBJ2-7,CASSELGLAAYEQYF
TRBV6-1,13,TRBJ2-2,CASLRQQHGRLFF